The 20 T cell receptor beta chains below all came from one sample that was sequenced in a study of blood T cell repertoires in COVID-19. The assay was immunoSEQ multiplex PCR, and TCRdb's table has in-frame clones only and misses some. The repertoire has approximately 240,000 clones, roughly 80% of them found once; the top ten carry 4.9%. Sequencing used peripheral blood. All receptors come from a woman older than 75 with active or convalescent COVID-19.

The rearrangement uses TRBV10-3 and TRBJ2-7; TRBD2 matches 7 bases. This CDR3 spans 15 amino acids. The V and J ends lost 6 bases and 9 bases, in that order; junction bases with no gene match: 17. Germline V CDR1 and CDR2: ENHRY, SYGVKD. The CDR3 DNA reads TGTGCCATCAGCCATGGACTAGGCGAAGAGACCGGGCAGTACTTC. Amino acid sequence: CAISHGLGEETGQYF.

V usage is TRBV28 and J usage is TRBJ2-7, with 7 positions matching TRBD2. The CDR3 extends over 15 amino acids. CDR1 and CDR2 from the germline V gene are MDHEN and SYDVKM. Trimming at V came to 4 bases and at J to 1 base, leaving 7 bases not matched to a gene. CDR3 bases: TGTGCCAGCAGTTACGGACTAGTCAATTCCTACGAGCAGTACTTC. Translating gives CASSYGLVNSYEQYF.

The V and J genes are TRBV12-3 or TRBV12-4 and TRBJ1-2, with D unresolved. The CDR3 loop spans 12 amino acids. Trimming removed 8 bases at V and 8 bases at J, with 15 bases between. The CDR3 nucleotides read TGTGCCAGCCGCGACCCTGGGCAGGGCTACACCTTC. Its translation: CASRDPGQGYTF.

V gene TRBV19 combines with J gene TRBJ2-3; 8 nucleotides match TRBD1. V lost 10 bases and J lost 4; bases outside the gene matches: 16. The germline V gene encodes CDR1 LNHDA and CDR2 SQIVND (reference sequence). CDR3 length: 16 amino acids. CDR3 sequence reads: CATRSAGGPYADTQYF. The CDR3 DNA reads as TGTGCCACCCGCTCGGCAGGGGGCCCCTACGCAGATACGCAGTATTTT.

The chain uses TRBV11-3 and TRBJ2-7; weak D call: TRBD2 (6 bases). The CDR3 length is 13 residues. Trimming took off 2 bases at V and 6 bases at J, with 11 bases between the two ends. Germline CDR1 SGHNT, CDR2 YENEEA. Here the CDR3 reads CASSLIRGSEQYF. CDR3 DNA sequence: TGTGCCAGCAGCTTAATACGGGGGAGCGAGCAGTACTTC.

The rearrangement joins TRBV5-5 to TRBJ2-2; 7 positions agree with TRBD1. CDR1 is SGHKS and CDR2 is YYEKEE in the germline V gene (reference sequence). Losses at the gene ends were 3 bases for V and 1 base for J; bases not matched to a gene: 18. The CDR3 runs to 20 residues. Written as DNA, the CDR3 is TGTGCCAGCAGCTACGCCCCGGGACAGATAATTACTATGAACACCGGGGAGCTGTTTTTT. Its translation is CASSYAPGQIITMNTGELFF.

This sequence joins TRBV19 and TRBJ2-7; 9 bases are shared with TRBD2. V lost 5 bases to trimming and J lost 0 bases; unmatched junction nucleotides: 5. Germline lookup yields CDR1 LNHDA and CDR2 SQIVND (reference sequence). This CDR3 contains 15 residues. The CDR3 DNA sequence: TGTGCCAGTAGTGCACTAGCGGGTGTCTCCTACGAGCAGTACTTC. Translating gives CASSALAGVSYEQYF.

The chain joins TRBV28 to TRBJ2-3; D not certain. Trimming stripped 7 bases from V and 2 bases from J, with 10 bases between. From germline, CDR1 is MDHEN and CDR2 SYDVKM. This CDR3 has 13 residues. CDR3 DNA: TGTGCCAGCACCACACCTTCCACAGATACGCAGTATTTT. Protein sequence: CASTTPSTDTQYF.

V usage is TRBV2 and J usage is TRBJ1-6; TRBD1 agrees at 7 bases. Germline V gene sequence: CDR1 SNHLY, CDR2 FYNNEI. The CDR3 extends over 13 amino acids. After removal of 6 bases from V and 9 bases from J, the junction contained 5 bases not matched to a gene. The CDR3 spells CASRRQGSSPLHF. The CDR3 DNA is TGTGCCAGCAGGAGACAGGGCAGTTCACCCCTCCACTTT.

The chain joins TRBV7-9 to TRBJ1-1, with unresolved D. CDR1 and CDR2 from the germline V gene are SEHNR and FQNEAQ (reference sequence). This CDR3 spans 14 amino acids. V lost 4 bases to trimming and J lost 0 bases, with 9 bases between them. The CDR3 sequence is CASSSRVLNTEAFF. DNA of the CDR3: TGTGCCAGCAGCTCGCGGGTACTGAACACTGAAGCTTTCTTT. The variable domain in full, completed from reference TRBV7-9 and TRBJ1-1, reads DTGVSQNPRHKITKRGQNVTFRCDPISEHNRLYWYRQTLGQGPEFLTYFQNEAQLEKSRLLSDRFSAERPKGSFSTLEIQRTEQGDSAMYLCASSSRVLNTEAFFGQGTRLTVV.

CDR3 loop: CASSLVGWGGEQYF. In DNA form, the CDR3 reads TGCGCCAGCAGCTTGGTAGGCTGGGGAGGCGAGCAGTACTTC. The V and J genes are TRBV5-1 and TRBJ2-7, with a weak D call TRBD2 (6 bases). V dropped 0 bases and J dropped 6 bases, with 13 bases sitting between them. The CDR3 has 14 residues. Germline-derived CDR1 and CDR2 are SGHRS and YFSETQ.

The rearrangement links TRBV27 to TRBJ2-3; 12 bases align to TRBD2. The CDR3 is 16 amino acids. Germline values: CDR1 MNHEY, CDR2 SMNVEV (reference sequence). V trimming: 5 bases; J trimming: 4 bases; junction bases outside the gene matches: 7. CDR3 amino acids: CASSPRTSGKADTQYF. The CDR3 nucleotides read TGTGCCAGCAGTCCTCGGACTAGCGGGAAGGCAGATACGCAGTATTTT.

The gene calls are TRBV18 and TRBJ2-5; tentative D call: TRBD2 (5 bases). With 5 bases removed from V and 5 bases from J, the gap between germline ends came to 12 bases. The V gene's germline CDR1 is KGHSH and CDR2 LQKENI. CDR3 length: 13 residues. For the CDR3, the DNA is TGTGCCAGCTCATTAGCGTTGAGGGAGACCCAGTACTTC. Amino acids: CASSLALRETQYF.

In DNA form, the CDR3 reads TGTGCCACCAGCAGACAGGGGGCGAGCTCTGGAAACACCATATATTTT. Amino acids: CATSRQGASSGNTIYF. The chain uses TRBV15 and TRBJ1-3, with TRBD1 matching over 8 bases. CDR1 LNHNV and CDR2 YYDKDF come from the germline V gene (reference sequence). J gave up 0 bases and V 2 bases, and 3 bases lay outside the gene matches. This CDR3 is built from 16 residues.

The CDR3 nucleotides read TGCGCCAGCAGCTTGGATACCTCCGGGGGCTCTGGAAACACCATATATTTT. As protein: CASSLDTSGGSGNTIYF. This chain joins TRBV5-1 and TRBJ1-3; a weak D match, TRBD1 (5 bases). The germline V gene has CDR1 SGHRS and CDR2 YFSETQ. The CDR3 length is 17 residues. The ends were cut back, 0 bases at V and 0 bases at J, with 13 bases in the middle. Full variable domain (rest looked up from reference TRBV5-1 and TRBJ1-3): KAGVTQTPRYLIKTRGQQVTLSCSPISGHRSVSWYQQTPGQGLQFLFEYFSETQRNKGNFPGRFSGRQFSNSRSEMNVSTLELGDSALYLCASSLDTSGGSGNTIYFGEGSWLTVV.

This rearrangement joins TRBV19 to TRBJ2-6, with D possibly being TRBD1 (6 bases). Per germline, CDR1 LNHDA and CDR2 SQIVND (reference sequence). The CDR3 is 17 residues long. Trimming removed 4 bases at V and 1 base at J, with 14 bases between. This CDR3 reads CASSRTELRSGANVLTF. The CDR3 DNA is TGTGCCAGTAGTAGGACAGAGCTCAGGTCTGGGGCCAACGTCCTGACTTTC. Together with reference TRBV19 and TRBJ2-6, the CDR3 gives the full variable domain: DGGITQSPKYLFRKEGQNVTLSCEQNLNHDAMYWYRQDPGQGLRLIYYSQIVNDFQKGDIAEGYSVSREKKESFPLTVTSAQKNPTAFYLCASSRTELRSGANVLTFGAGSRLTVL.

The chain combines TRBV7-9 with TRBJ2-1, with 13 bases identical to TRBD2. Germline V gene sequence: CDR1 SEHNR, CDR2 FQNEAQ (reference sequence). V gave up 5 bases and J gave up 8 bases; unmatched junction bases: 9. This CDR3 is built from 16 residues. The DNA for the CDR3 is TGTGCCAGCAGCCCCCGACTAGCGGGAGGCGGGTATGAGCAGTTCTTC. Amino acids: CASSPRLAGGGYEQFF. Combining the CDR3 with reference TRBV7-9 and TRBJ2-1 gives the whole variable domain DTGVSQNPRHKITKRGQNVTFRCDPISEHNRLYWYRQTLGQGPEFLTYFQNEAQLEKSRLLSDRFSAERPKGSFSTLEIQRTEQGDSAMYLCASSPRLAGGGYEQFFGPGTRLTVL.

The J gene is TRBJ2-3, the V gene TRBV28, with D possibly TRBD2 on 6 matching bases. Germline assignment: CDR1 MDHEN and CDR2 SYDVKM. The CDR3 is 17 residues long. The germline V and J ends were trimmed by 5 bases and 6 bases, with 24 bases remaining between them. This CDR3 reads CASSLGVLATGVDTQYF. CDR3 nucleotides: TGTGCCAGCAGTCTCGGGGTACTAGCAACTGGGGTGGATACGCAGTATTTT.

The chain has TRBV15 and TRBJ1-2; 7 positions agree with TRBD1. This CDR3 has 14 residues. V dropped 5 bases and J dropped 0; count of bases not matched to a gene: 3. From germline, CDR1 is LNHNV and CDR2 YYDKDF (reference sequence). The CDR3 loop is CATSWDRANYGYTF. The CDR3 DNA is TGTGCCACCAGCTGGGACAGAGCTAACTATGGCTACACCTTC.

This clone appeared a few times. The gene calls are TRBV30 and TRBJ1-6, with D maybe TRBD1 (5 bases). CDR3 length: 15 amino acids. V lost 6 bases to trimming and J lost 0 bases, with 12 bases between them. Germline values: CDR1 GTSNPN, CDR2 SVGIG (reference sequence). The CDR3 spells CACRTSSSYNSPLHF. The CDR3 coding sequence is TGTGCCTGCCGGACATCCAGCTCCTATAATTCACCCCTCCACTTT. The variable domain in full, completed from reference TRBV30 and TRBJ1-6, reads SQTIHQWPATLVQPVGSPLSLECTVEGTSNPNLYWYRQAAGRGLQLLFYSVGIGQISSEVPQNLSASRPQDRQFILSSKKLLLSDSGFYLCACRTSSSYNSPLHFGNGTRLTVT.